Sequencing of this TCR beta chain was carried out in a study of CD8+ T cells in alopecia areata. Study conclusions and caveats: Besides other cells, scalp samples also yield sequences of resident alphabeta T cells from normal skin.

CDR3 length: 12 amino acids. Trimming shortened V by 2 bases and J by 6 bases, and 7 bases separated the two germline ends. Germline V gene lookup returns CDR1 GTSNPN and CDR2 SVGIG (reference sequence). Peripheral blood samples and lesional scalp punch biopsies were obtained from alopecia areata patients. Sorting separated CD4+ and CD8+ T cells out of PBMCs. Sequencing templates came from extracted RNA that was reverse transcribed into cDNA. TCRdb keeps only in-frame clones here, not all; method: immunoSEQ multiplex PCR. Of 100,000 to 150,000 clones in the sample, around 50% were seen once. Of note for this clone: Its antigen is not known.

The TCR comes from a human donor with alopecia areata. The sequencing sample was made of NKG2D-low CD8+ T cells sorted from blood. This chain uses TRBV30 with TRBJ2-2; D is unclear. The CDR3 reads CAWSPPAGELFF. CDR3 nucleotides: TGTGCCTGGAGTCCCCCAGCCGGGGAGCTGTTTTTT. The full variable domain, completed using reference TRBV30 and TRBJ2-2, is SQTIHQWPATLVQPVGSPLSLECTVEGTSNPNLYWYRQAAGRGLQLLFYSVGIGQISSEVPQNLSASRPQDRQFILSSKKLLLSDSGFYLCAWSPPAGELFFGEGSRLTVL.